The 13 T cell receptor beta chains given below trace back to one sample, sequenced in a study of response to subunit inactivated influenza vaccine. TCRdb itself ran the RT-PCR reads through MiXCR, one entry per CDR3 protein. The sample has 500,000 to 700,000 distinct CDR3 sequences; around a quarter are singletons. The data also belong to a second study, concerning T cells expressing NK-cell markers. Per that paper: What made the TCR beta cDNA was 5'RACE template switching with UMIs.

The source material was CD4+ T cells sorted from PBMCs, sampled 11 to 12 days after vaccination. Every receptor here comes from a man aged 50 to 59 who received an inactivated influenza vaccine.

This chain connects TRBV11-2 to TRBJ2-4; D gene unclear. Trimming stripped 0 bases from V and 4 bases from J, with 4 bases between. Germline V lookup: CDR1 SGHAT, CDR2 FQNNGV. The length of the CDR3 is 13 residues. CDR3 sequence reads: CASSLDLKNIQYF. The DNA of the CDR3 is TGTGCCAGCAGCTTAGATTTAAAAAACATTCAGTACTTC.

This clonotype has more than one count but fewer than ten. This rearrangement joins TRBV20-1 to TRBJ2-7; tentatively, D is TRBD1 (6 bases). CDR1 and CDR2 from the germline V gene are DFQATT and SNEGSKA (reference sequence). The V end was cut by 0 bases, the J end by 1 base, with 13 bases between. The length of the CDR3 is 15 residues. The CDR3 DNA is TGCAGTGCTAGAGATTCACACAGGGTTTCCTACGAGCAGTACTTC. Its translation is CSARDSHRVSYEQYF.

The chain recombines TRBV9 with TRBJ1-2; D is unresolved. Germline V gene sequence: CDR1 SGDLS, CDR2 YYNGEE. V was cut by 2 bases and J by 3 bases, with 11 bases left in between. The CDR3 spans 14 residues. The CDR3 loop is CASSVSGRHYGYTF. CDR3 coding DNA: TGTGCCAGCAGCGTCAGCGGACGGCACTATGGCTACACCTTC.

In the case of this clonotype: A junction boundary mismatches the germline segment, possibly from a read error. The V and J genes are TRBV11-1 and TRBJ2-4; 14 bases match TRBD2. CDR3 size: 17 residues. Germline lookup yields CDR1 SGHAT and CDR2 FQDESV (reference sequence). The CDR3 protein is CASSPRLAGGRGNIQSF. The DNA for the CDR3 is TGTGCCAGCAGCCCCCGACTAGCGGGAGGGCGGGGAAACATTCAGTCCTTC.

Many counts were recorded for this clonotype. The CDR3 DNA follows: TGTGCCAGCAGCCAAGTTCAAGAGACCCAGTACTTC. It translates to CASSQVQETQYF. This chain joins TRBV14 and TRBJ2-5; D uncertain. V was shortened by 1 base and J by 2 bases, with 2 bases between the two germline ends. In germline, CDR1 is SGHDN, CDR2 FVKESK. This CDR3 region has 12 residues.

The chain has TRBV20-1 and TRBJ2-5, with 10 bases lining up with TRBD2. This CDR3 region has 14 residues. The germline gives CDR1 DFQATT, CDR2 SNEGSKA (reference sequence). CDR3: CSGSSGRVGETQYF. The CDR3 nucleotides read TGCAGCGGATCCAGCGGGAGGGTAGGAGAGACCCAGTACTTC.

The sample holds a few counts of this clonotype. The rearrangement joins TRBV6-1 to TRBJ2-1; D remains unclear. This CDR3 is 12 amino acids long. V lost 5 bases, J lost 5 bases, and 7 bases lay in between. CDR1 is MNHNS and CDR2 is SASEGT in the germline V gene. CDR3 coding DNA: TGTGCCAGCAGTATCCTTAACAATGAGCAGTTCTTC. Amino acid sequence: CASSILNNEQFF.

This clonotype has only a few counts. The chain carries TRBV29-1 and TRBJ2-3, with a possible D match to TRBD2 (6 bases). This CDR3 contains 13 residues. Per the germline V gene, CDR1 is SQVTM and CDR2 is ANQGSEA. Trimming pared 4 bases from V and 8 bases from J, leaving 16 bases between. The CDR3 nucleotides are TGCAGCGTTGGCGACGCGGGGCGGGTTACGCAGTATTTT. Protein: CSVGDAGRVTQYF.

The V gene is TRBV11-2, the J gene TRBJ2-5; 10 bases agree with TRBD2. CDR3 size: 17 residues. V lost 5 bases to trimming and J lost 0 bases; unmatched junction nucleotides: 9. Per germline, CDR1 SGHAT and CDR2 FQNNGV. The CDR3 DNA is TGTGCCAGCAGCCTACGACTAGCGGGTTTTTACCAAGAGACCCAGTACTTC. This gives the protein CASSLRLAGFYQETQYF.

This clonotype turned up a few times. The junction shows a germline mismatch at one end, possibly a read error. This chain links TRBV28 with TRBJ2-7; D is possibly TRBD1 (5 bases). CDR1 and CDR2 (germline): MDHEN, SYDVKM. This CDR3 is built from 11 residues. The CDR3 loop is CASSFQGRKNF. CDR3 nucleotides: TGTGCCAGCAGTTTCCAGGGCAGGAAGAACTTC. The full variable domain, rest sourced from reference TRBV28 and TRBJ2-7, is DVKVTQSSRYLVKRTGEKVFLECVQDMDHENMFWYRQDPGLGLRLIYFSYDVKMKEKGDIPEGYSVSREKKERFSLILESASTNQTSMYLCASSFQGRKNFGPGTRLTVT.

The chain carries TRBV10-3 and TRBJ2-3, with D perhaps matching TRBD1 (6 bases). V was shortened by 6 bases and J by 3 bases, with 10 bases between the two germline ends. Germline V CDR1 and CDR2: ENHRY, SYGVKD. The CDR3 extends over 13 amino acids. The CDR3 DNA is TGTGCCATCAGACAGGGTGAAACAGATACGCAGTATTTT. Its translation is CAIRQGETDTQYF.

The rearrangement joins TRBV2 to TRBJ2-2; 8 nucleotides align to TRBD1. The CDR3 length is 15 residues. V lost 4 bases, J lost 3 bases, and 4 bases stayed unmatched. Per germline, CDR1 SNHLY and CDR2 FYNNEI. CDR3 region: CASSGQGMDTGELFF. The CDR3, as DNA: TGTGCCAGCAGTGGACAGGGGATGGACACCGGGGAGCTGTTTTTT.

J is TRBJ2-3 and V is TRBV30, with 7 bases that match TRBD1. The CDR3 extends over 13 amino acids. Germline trimming cut 2 bases from V and 4 bases from J; bases unmatched to any gene: 3. CDR1 GTSNPN and CDR2 SVGIG come from the germline V gene (reference sequence). This CDR3 reads CAWSKGGADTQYF. CDR3 in DNA: TGTGCCTGGAGTAAAGGGGGCGCAGATACGCAGTATTTT.